This TCR beta chain is drawn from a study of cytomegalovirus exposure and HLA in healthy donors. General study findings and limits: As immune exposure information, only CMV serostatus was available.

This PCR relied on a set of 60 Vbeta primers and 13 Jbeta primers. Measured with immunoSEQ multiplex PCR; TCRdb has only the in-frame clones, and not every one. The sample contains approximately 160,000 clones, about 80% of which appear only once. This clone has only one observation. The antigen remains unidentified. CDR3 length: 13 residues. Germline lookup yields CDR1 SGHDT and CDR2 YYEEEE. Trimming removed 4 bases at V and 7 bases at J, with 14 bases between. The sequencing sample was made of PBMCs. The chain employs TRBV5-6 and TRBJ1-1, with D hard to call. This TCR derives from a woman aged 40 to 50 in good health and CMV-seronegative. The CDR3 coding sequence is TGTGCCAGCAGCCTATGGACGGGGAGTGAAGCTTTCTTT. This sequence encodes CASSLWTGSEAFF.